A single sample is the source of the 21 T cell receptor beta chains below, sequenced in a study of OX40 agonist ivuxolimab in advanced cancers. Libraries were constructed by the immunoSEQ multiplex PCR assay. Not all clones reach the TCRdb copy of this immuneACCESS table, which keeps in-frame sequences only. Checked studies attribute under half of the gap to unresolved V genes and leave the rest unexplained. The sample yields more than 80,000 clones; 70% to 90% were counted once. Roughly 0.7% of the sample comes from the top ten. Sequencing used CD4+ or CD8+ T cells sorted from blood, obtained in a trial of the OX40 agonist ivuxolimab. The receptors derive from an adult with an advanced solid tumor such as melanoma, head and neck, liver or kidney cancer.

In DNA, the CDR3 is TGCGCCAGCAGCTTGGCCCCAGGGCCTAGCACAGATACGCAGTATTTT. Encoded protein: CASSLAPGPSTDTQYF. V and J are TRBV5-1 and TRBJ2-3; D is possibly TRBD1 (5 bases). Germline V gene lookup returns CDR1 SGHRS and CDR2 YFSETQ. The length of the CDR3 is 16 residues. Trimming took 0 bases from V and 0 from J, leaving 11 bases between them.

The rearrangement uses TRBV10-3 and TRBJ2-5; 10 bases match TRBD1. From germline, CDR1 is ENHRY and CDR2 SYGVKD. The CDR3 has 15 residues. Germline trimming cut 6 bases from V and 1 base from J; bases unmatched to any gene: 5. In DNA, the CDR3 is TGTGCCATCAGCTCCGGGACAGGGGCCCAAGAGACCCAGTACTTC. This translates into CAISSGTGAQETQYF.

The chain has TRBV7-2 and TRBJ1-2, with 10 bases fitting TRBD1. In germline, CDR1 is SGHTA, CDR2 FQGNSA. This CDR3 has 13 amino acids. V dropped 5 bases and J dropped 8; count of bases not matched to a gene: 5. The CDR3 DNA reads TGTGCCAGCAGCACGCGACAGGGGGCAGGCTACACCTTC. Translating it yields CASSTRQGAGYTF.

The chain employs TRBV5-1 and TRBJ2-5, with a tentative D call TRBD1 (6 bases). The germline V gene encodes CDR1 SGHRS and CDR2 YFSETQ. The CDR3 has 14 amino acids. V was shortened by 4 bases and J by 2 bases, with 12 bases between the two germline ends. The CDR3 loop is CASSPQTGQETQYF. CDR3 nucleotides: TGCGCCAGCAGCCCGCAGACAGGACAAGAGACCCAGTACTTC.

The sample holds one count of this clone. The chain recombines TRBV10-2 with TRBJ1-5; D is unclear. CDR3 length: 15 residues. Germline values: CDR1 WSHSY, CDR2 SAAADI. Trimming took off 2 bases at V and 2 bases at J, with 10 bases between the two ends. CDR3 DNA sequence: TGCGCCAGCAGTGAGGGCCTTGGGGGCAATCAGCCCCAGCATTTT. Translating gives CASSEGLGGNQPQHF.

V gene TRBV4-2 combines with J gene TRBJ2-1; a weak D match, TRBD1 (6 bases). The V gene's germline CDR1 is LGHNA and CDR2 YNFKEQ. CDR3 size: 17 residues. V lost 0 bases to trimming and J lost 0 bases, with 12 bases between them. The CDR3 region has the DNA TGTGCCAGCAGCCAAGAACCCGACAGGAGCTCCTACAATGAGCAGTTCTTC. This sequence encodes CASSQEPDRSSYNEQFF.

The chain employs TRBV28 and TRBJ2-7; 9 bases align to TRBD1. The CDR3 contains 17 residues. Germline V gene lookup returns CDR1 MDHEN and CDR2 SYDVKM. After removal of 2 bases from V and 5 bases from J, the junction contained 13 bases not matched to a gene. CDR3 amino acids: CASSLPTTGGQLDEQYF. The CDR3 DNA follows: TGTGCCAGCAGTTTACCGACGACAGGGGGGCAGCTGGACGAGCAGTACTTC.

This chain connects TRBV28 to TRBJ2-7; maybe TRBD2 (6 bases). Trimming cost V 0 bases and J 5 bases, with 11 bases left between them. This CDR3 is 14 amino acids long. CDR1 is MDHEN, CDR2 SYDVKM, per germline. This chain's CDR3 is CASSLWAGRHEQYF. The CDR3 DNA follows: TGTGCCAGCAGTTTATGGGCAGGGAGGCACGAGCAGTACTTC.

The chain combines TRBV10-3 with TRBJ2-2, with D tentatively TRBD1 or TRBD2 (5 bases each). CDR3 length: 15 amino acids. V lost 8 bases, J lost 0 bases, and 13 bases lay in between. From germline, CDR1 is ENHRY and CDR2 SYGVKD. The CDR3 loop is CAIGPEGTNTGELFF. In DNA, the CDR3 is TGTGCCATCGGGCCCGAGGGGACGAACACCGGGGAGCTGTTTTTT.

The rearrangement uses TRBV19 and TRBJ2-5; possible D gene TRBD1, 6 bases. This CDR3 region has 14 residues. CDR1 and CDR2 (germline): LNHDA, SQIVND (reference sequence). The V end lost 8 bases, the J end lost 3 bases, and 16 bases lay between the germline ends. Written as DNA, the CDR3 is TGTGCCAGTTCCAATCCGGGACAAGAAGAGACCCAGTACTTC. It yields the protein CASSNPGQEETQYF.

This chain connects TRBV29-1 to TRBJ2-3, with unresolved D. V lost 4 bases to trimming and J lost 0 bases, with 5 bases between them. The CDR3 spans 12 residues. CDR1 and CDR2 (germline): SQVTM, ANQGSEA. This chain's CDR3 is CSVVTSTDTQYF. CDR3 in DNA: TGCAGCGTTGTAACTAGCACAGATACGCAGTATTTT.

CDR3 residues: CASRRGLGPYEQFF. For the CDR3, the DNA is TGTGCCAGCAGGAGGGGACTAGGACCTTACGAGCAGTTCTTC. This chain joins TRBV6-1 and TRBJ2-1; TRBD2 matches 8 bases. With V trimmed by 6 bases and J by 10 bases, 11 bases remained unmatched. Germline CDR1 MNHNS, CDR2 SASEGT. The CDR3 runs to 14 residues.

This chain joins TRBV11-2 and TRBJ2-7; the D gene is possibly TRBD2 (5 bases). Germline loops: CDR1 SGHAT, CDR2 FQNNGV. This CDR3 contains 13 residues. Deletions cut 2 bases from V and 7 bases from J, with 12 bases between. CDR3 protein: CASSLNFAGEQYF. The CDR3 bases are TGTGCCAGCAGCTTAAATTTTGCGGGTGAGCAGTACTTC.

J is TRBJ1-2 and V is TRBV11-3; a possible D gene is TRBD1 (6 bases). CDR3 length: 18 amino acids. CDR1 is SGHNT, CDR2 YENEEA, per germline. V gave up 2 bases and J gave up 1 base, with 20 bases separating them. The CDR3 nucleotides are TGTGCCAGCAGCTTATTTCGACCCCAGGGGCGCGGTAACTATGGCTACACCTTC. This encodes CASSLFRPQGRGNYGYTF.

This clone appeared a few times. V is TRBV27 and J is TRBJ2-5; a weak D match, TRBD1 (7 bases). Trimming took 6 bases from V and 5 from J, leaving 16 bases between them. Germline CDR1 reads MNHEY; CDR2 reads SMNVEV (reference sequence). The CDR3 totals 14 residues. In DNA form, the CDR3 reads TGTGCCAGCAGCTGGAGGGGGCGTAGTGAGACCCAGTACTTC. Protein: CASSWRGRSETQYF.

V usage is TRBV27 and J usage is TRBJ1-1; perhaps TRBD1 as D (5 bases). V lost 8 bases, J lost 3 bases, and 28 bases lay in between. Germline CDR1 MNHEY, CDR2 SMNVEV (reference sequence). This CDR3 is built from 18 residues. CDR3 DNA: TGTGCCAGCGGTCTGGTACGTCTTGGGGGGGATCGGCACACTGAAGCTTTCTTT. Amino acid sequence: CASGLVRLGGDRHTEAFF.

The rearrangement links TRBV18 to TRBJ1-4; no firm D call. V was trimmed by 0 bases and J by 7 bases, leaving 9 bases between them. Germline V gene sequence: CDR1 KGHSH, CDR2 LQKENI. CDR3 length: 14 residues. CDR3 coding DNA: TGTGCCAGCTCACCACCAGGCGGGCCTGAAAAACTGTTTTTT. It specifies CASSPPGGPEKLFF. Drawing the rest from reference TRBV18 and TRBJ1-4, the complete variable domain is NAGVMQNPRHLVRRRGQEARLRCSPMKGHSHVYWYRQLPEEGLKFMVYLQKENIIDESGMPKERFSAEFPKEGPSILRIQQVVRGDSAAYFCASSPPGGPEKLFFGSGTQLSVL.

This clone appeared a single time. The chain has TRBV10-3 and TRBJ2-7, with D possibly TRBD1 on 6 matching bases. The CDR3 covers 13 residues. Germline CDR1 and CDR2: ENHRY and SYGVKD. Trimming cost V 5 bases and J 2 bases, with 10 bases left between them. The CDR3 region is CAISSGQTYEQYF. In DNA, the CDR3 is TGTGCCATCAGTTCTGGACAGACCTACGAGCAGTACTTC.

The chain recombines TRBV5-4 with TRBJ1-2; TRBD1 is a possible D gene (5 bases). CDR3 length: 14 amino acids. With 1 base removed from V and 4 bases from J, the gap between germline ends came to 11 bases. Germline V lookup: CDR1 SGHNT, CDR2 YYREEE (reference sequence). Written as DNA, the CDR3 is TGTGCCAGCAGCTTGAGGGGCCCCACCTATGGCTACACCTTC. Its protein is CASSLRGPTYGYTF.

This rearrangement joins TRBV7-9 to TRBJ1-1, with no clear D. CDR3 length: 16 amino acids. V lost 5 bases and J 3 bases, leaving 19 bases between the germline ends. In germline, CDR1 is SEHNR, CDR2 FQNEAQ (reference sequence). The CDR3 sequence is CASSPRVRGLDTEAFF. The CDR3 DNA sequence: TGTGCCAGCAGCCCCCGGGTTAGAGGGCTCGACACTGAAGCTTTCTTT.

The V call is TRBV4-1, the J call TRBJ1-1; TRBD1 matches 8 bases. The CDR3 sequence is 15 residues long. The germline V gene has CDR1 MGHRA and CDR2 YSYEKL. The trim removed 5 bases at V and 6 bases at J, leaving 11 bases unmatched. The CDR3 DNA sequence: TGCGCCAGCAGCAAGGAGCCAGGGGGCGCCCCTGAAGCTTTCTTT. Translating it yields CASSKEPGGAPEAFF.